Below, 5 T cell receptor beta chains from the same sample are listed, as sequenced in a study of T cells in localized non-small cell lung cancer. Sequencing used immunoSEQ multiplex PCR; TCRdb keeps in-frame clones, though not all of them. The data contain roughly 24,000 clones, over 70% of them singletons. The sample was peripheral blood, taken before any cancer treatment. The origin of the receptors is a man aged 40 to 69 with stage III squamous cell lung carcinoma.

The sample holds one count of this clone. This chain joins TRBV15 and TRBJ1-1; D not certain. CDR1 and CDR2 (germline): LNHNV, YYDKDF (reference sequence). V lost 5 bases, J lost 1 base, and 11 bases lay in between. The CDR3 totals 14 residues. The CDR3 DNA sequence: TGTGCCACCAGCGTCGGACGGAGGAACACTGAAGCTTTCTTT. Translating gives CATSVGRRNTEAFF.

The chain recombines TRBV7-9 with TRBJ2-7, with D possibly matching TRBD2 (6 bases). Between the trimmed V and J ends, which lost 5 bases and 7 bases, there was a span of 21 bases. Germline V gene sequence: CDR1 SEHNR, CDR2 FQNEAQ (reference sequence). This CDR3 is 15 amino acids long. DNA of the CDR3: TGTGCCAGCAGCCGATCGGGACTGCGAGGAAGGGAGCAGTACTTC. As protein: CASSRSGLRGREQYF.

J is TRBJ1-6 and V is TRBV6-4; D might be TRBD1 (5 bases). Germline values: CDR1 MRHNA, CDR2 SNTAGT. This CDR3 comprises 14 residues. Trimming removed 5 bases at V and 7 bases at J, with 12 bases between. The CDR3: CASSLGEINSPLHF. The CDR3, as DNA: TGTGCCAGCAGTTTAGGGGAAATAAATTCACCCCTCCACTTT.

The chain is built from TRBV10-2 and TRBJ2-1, with D unclear. Germline CDR1 reads WSHSY; CDR2 reads SAAADI. Trimming removed 2 bases from V and 3 bases from J, with 5 bases in between. CDR3 length equals 13 residues. For the CDR3, the DNA is TGCGCCAGCAGTGAGGAGTTCTACAATGAGCAGTTCTTC. Its protein product is CASSEEFYNEQFF.

CDR3 nucleotide sequence: TGTGCCAGCAGCCGGGACAGCCAAGAGACCCAGTACTTC. Translated: CASSRDSQETQYF. The V and J genes are TRBV5-6 and TRBJ2-5; 7 positions agree with TRBD1. CDR3 length: 13 residues. Germline V gene sequence: CDR1 SGHDT, CDR2 YYEEEE. The ends lost 4 bases at V and 1 base at J; junction bases unmatched: 1.